One and the same sample provided the 16 T cell receptor beta chains below, sequenced in a study of cytomegalovirus exposure and HLA in healthy donors (dated by TCRdb to about 2017). Library preparation used the immunoSEQ multiplex PCR assay. For the multiplex PCR, a mixture combining 60 forward primers for TCR Vbeta segments and 13 reverse primers for TCR Jbeta segments was used. Entries here come from immuneACCESS through TCRdb and include only in-frame sequences with V and J called. Some clones fail to appear in such tables; in the studies checked, an unresolved V gene covers under half of the shortfall, and the cause of the remainder is unknown. The sample table shows 140,000 to 150,000 clones, and roughly 70% are seen once. The ten largest clones capture 1.5% to 2% of the sample. The sample consisted of PBMCs. These receptors all come from a woman in her thirties or forties in good health and CMV-seronegative.

The chain employs TRBV5-1 and TRBJ2-3; possibly TRBD2 for D (6 bases). Germline CDR1 and CDR2: SGHRS and YFSETQ. V shed 5 bases and J shed 6 bases, with 13 bases lying between them. This CDR3 comprises 13 residues. The CDR3 reads CASRERSGDTQYF. The CDR3 DNA reads as TGCGCCAGCAGGGAGAGGAGCGGGGATACGCAGTATTTT.

A single count supports this clone. The chain uses TRBV5-1 and TRBJ2-1, with TRBD1 identical over 12 bases. J was trimmed by 7 bases and V by 0 bases; bases with no gene match: 8. CDR1 and CDR2 from the germline V gene are SGHRS and YFSETQ. This CDR3 contains 17 residues. CDR3 DNA sequence: TGCGCCAGCAGCTTGGCTTTGGGACAGGGGGCAGGTAATGAGCAGTTCTTC. Translated, it gives CASSLALGQGAGNEQFF. The variable domain in full, with the rest retrieved from reference TRBV5-1 and TRBJ2-1, is KAGVTQTPRYLIKTRGQQVTLSCSPISGHRSVSWYQQTPGQGLQFLFEYFSETQRNKGNFPGRFSGRQFSNSRSEMNVSTLELGDSALYLCASSLALGQGAGNEQFFGPGTRLTVL.

J is TRBJ2-7 and V is TRBV7-8; 8 bases match TRBD2. V was pared by 5 bases and J by 2 bases, with 8 bases of the junction left unmatched. The CDR3 contains 15 residues. The germline V gene encodes CDR1 SGHVS and CDR2 FQNEAQ. CDR3 coding DNA: TGTGCCAGCAGCATACTTAGCGGGATCCCCTACGAGCAGTACTTC. Its protein is CASSILSGIPYEQYF.

In this sample, this clone turned up once. The J gene is TRBJ2-7, the V gene TRBV5-8; 8 positions agree with TRBD2. The V gene's germline CDR1 is SGHTS and CDR2 YDEGEE. The CDR3 is 14 residues long. J lost 3 bases, V lost 3 bases, and 5 bases had no gene match. The CDR3 sequence: CASSSKAGGYEQYF. As DNA, the CDR3 is TGTGCCAGCAGCTCGAAGGCGGGGGGCTACGAGCAGTACTTC.

V and J are TRBV28 and TRBJ2-3; tentative D call: TRBD2 (6 bases). The CDR3 length is 12 residues. V lost 8 bases and J lost 14, with 20 bases in between. Germline V gene lookup returns CDR1 MDHEN and CDR2 SYDVKM. CDR3 nucleotide sequence: TGTGCCAGCGGGGGGTGGACTAACGGTGGGTATTTT. Amino acid sequence: CASGGWTNGGYF. Full variable domain (outside the CDR3, taken from reference TRBV28 and TRBJ2-3): DVKVTQSSRYLVKRTGEKVFLECVQDMDHENMFWYRQDPGLGLRLIYFSYDVKMKEKGDIPEGYSVSREKKERFSLILESASTNQTSMYLCASGGWTNGGYFGPGTRLTVL.

The chain employs TRBV18 and TRBJ1-2, with D perhaps matching TRBD1 (6 bases). The CDR3 contains 13 residues. Trimming cost V 2 bases and J 8 bases, with 12 bases left between them. The germline gives CDR1 KGHSH, CDR2 LQKENI. CDR3 protein: CASSPDNRDGYTF. The CDR3 region has the DNA TGTGCCAGCTCACCAGATAACAGGGACGGCTACACCTTC. Filled out from reference TRBV18 and TRBJ1-2, the complete variable domain reads NAGVMQNPRHLVRRRGQEARLRCSPMKGHSHVYWYRQLPEEGLKFMVYLQKENIIDESGMPKERFSAEFPKEGPSILRIQQVVRGDSAAYFCASSPDNRDGYTFGSGTRLTVV.

V gene TRBV11-2 combines with J gene TRBJ1-2, with D possibly matching TRBD1 (6 bases). Trimming shortened V by 1 base and J by 4 bases, and 10 bases separated the two germline ends. Germline V gene sequence: CDR1 SGHAT, CDR2 FQNNGV. The CDR3 is made up of 14 amino acids. The CDR3: CASSLVVRGYGYTF. The DNA of the CDR3 is TGTGCCAGCAGCTTAGTTGTCAGGGGCTATGGCTACACCTTC.

The chain uses TRBV27 and TRBJ2-7, with 7 bases lining up with TRBD1. V shed 5 bases, J shed 2 bases, and the junction held 6 bases outside the gene matches. Germline CDR1 is MNHEY and CDR2 is SMNVEV (reference sequence). CDR3 size: 14 residues. CDR3 amino acids: CASSITGAPYEQYF. The CDR3 DNA follows: TGTGCCAGCAGTATAACAGGGGCGCCCTACGAGCAGTACTTC.

This clone turned up a few times. The chain carries TRBV6-5 and TRBJ2-2; the D gene is possibly TRBD1 (5 bases). The V gene's germline CDR1 is MNHEY and CDR2 SVGAGI. The ends were cut back, 0 bases at V and 4 bases at J, with 9 bases in the middle. The CDR3 is 15 residues long. CDR3 DNA: TGTGCCAGCAGTTACTCGACAGTGGCCACCGGGGAGCTGTTTTTT. Amino acid sequence: CASSYSTVATGELFF.

This chain connects TRBV11-3 to TRBJ2-7; D is unclear. The CDR3 spans 13 residues. V was clipped by 5 bases and J by 4 bases, with 12 bases between them. Germline V lookup: CDR1 SGHNT, CDR2 YENEEA. CDR3 nucleotides: TGTGCCAGCAGCATCGCATTAGAGTACGAGCAGTACTTC. Amino acid sequence: CASSIALEYEQYF.

V usage is TRBV6-5 and J usage is TRBJ1-3; possible D gene TRBD1, 6 bases. The V end was cut by 10 bases, the J end by 8 bases, with 18 bases between. This CDR3 region has 13 residues. Germline V gene lookup returns CDR1 MNHEY and CDR2 SVGAGI. CDR3 region: CATHTIQGDTIYF. In DNA, the CDR3 is TGTGCCACACACACTATACAGGGCGACACCATATATTTT.

The CDR3 region is CAISEGAGDAETQYF. CDR3 nucleotide sequence: TGTGCCATCAGTGAGGGGGCAGGGGACGCGGAGACCCAGTACTTC. The rearrangement uses TRBV10-3 and TRBJ2-5; tentative D call: TRBD1 (6 bases). V lost 2 bases and J lost 5, with 15 bases in between. This CDR3 spans 15 amino acids. From germline, CDR1 is ENHRY and CDR2 SYGVKD.

This rearrangement joins TRBV19 to TRBJ2-1, with 12 bases lining up with TRBD2. J gave up 10 bases and V 10 bases, and 29 bases lay outside the gene matches. The germline CDR1 and CDR2 sequences are LNHDA and SQIVND (reference sequence). The CDR3 spans 20 residues. For the CDR3, the DNA is TGTGCCACTGGGGACCTATTTGGACTCCCGGGACTAGCGGGCCAGGGGGAGCAGTTCTTC. Translated, it gives CATGDLFGLPGLAGQGEQFF.

The V call is TRBV6-1, the J call TRBJ1-2; unclear D gene. CDR3 size: 14 residues. Germline values: CDR1 MNHNS, CDR2 SASEGT. Between the trimmed V and J ends, which lost 6 bases and 2 bases, there was a span of 13 bases. CDR3 coding DNA: TGTGCCAGCAGCCTGCTTGGGCCCAACTATGGCTACACCTTC. Residues: CASSLLGPNYGYTF.

V usage is TRBV5-1 and J usage is TRBJ2-1, with TRBD2 identical over 7 bases. The ends lost 1 base at V and 8 bases at J; junction bases unmatched: 12. From germline, CDR1 is SGHRS and CDR2 YFSETQ. The CDR3 contains 16 residues. CDR3 nucleotide sequence: TGCGCCAGCAGCTTGCTGCTAGCGGCACCCAGGCATGAGCAGTTCTTC. Translation gives CASSLLLAAPRHEQFF.

The chain couples TRBV5-1 to TRBJ1-2; D might be TRBD1 (6 bases). V gave up 3 bases and J gave up 0 bases, with 24 bases separating them. Germline V CDR1 and CDR2: SGHRS, YFSETQ. The CDR3 spans 19 residues. The CDR3: CASSWIGGVRAETNYGYTF. For the CDR3, the DNA is TGCGCCAGCAGCTGGATAGGGGGGGTCAGGGCAGAAACTAACTATGGCTACACCTTC.